Described below is a single T cell receptor (beta chain) sequence and its context. The data derive from a study of blood T cell repertoires in COVID-19. Germline values: CDR1 MDHEN, CDR2 SYDVKM. This CDR3 contains 15 residues. Germline trimming cut 6 bases from V and 4 bases from J; bases unmatched to any gene: 6. Produced via immunoSEQ multiplex PCR; TCRdb's table is partial and in-frame only. The sample lists 150,000 to 200,000 clones, 75% to 85% occurring once. The chain carries TRBV28 and TRBJ2-1; 10 bases map to TRBD2. The sequence came from a human donor in a cohort sampled during active COVID-19. Material for sequencing was peripheral blood. CDR3 in amino acids: CASSLAGVGYNEQFF. CDR3 DNA: TGTGCCAGCAGCCTAGCGGGGGTTGGTTACAATGAGCAGTTCTTC.